This TCR beta chain was found in a study of blood T cell repertoires in COVID-19 (dated by TCRdb to 2019 to 2021). General notes on the study: Samples covering the acute and convalescent phases of COVID-19 were provided by collaborators in the United States, Italy and Spain. The material from the prospective study consisted of cDNA or gDNA derived from T cells, B-cell-depleted T cells, or PBMCs. The dataset comprised deeply sampled blood TCRbeta repertoires from subjects exposed to, actively infected with, or recovered from COVID-19. The repertoires were released in a freely available public database intended as a resource for research on the immune response to SARS-CoV-2. The samples were drawn from the first 160 participants of the ongoing ImmuneRACE study and from roughly 1,300 subjects provided by 6 global collaborators. Nearly every sample came with metadata listing a de-identified subject ID, COVID-19 status, age in years and sex. Where available, HLA class I and class II types were taken from metadata supplied by the sample provider and were not determined by assay-based typing. Study-wide conclusions, independent of this receptor: How much clinical and demographic metadata was included differed by source and by participant, and the metadata was provided uncurated.

Compared with germline, V lacks 1 base and J lacks 0 bases; bases without a gene match: 3. According to the germline V gene (reference sequence), CDR1 reads SGHKS and CDR2 reads YYEKEE. The CDR3 covers 17 residues, taking in both the cysteine and the phenylalanine. The kept DNA is CDR3 alone, 51 bases in frame from the first base. TCRbeta CDR3 regions were amplified from genomic DNA by means of the immunoSEQ Assay, a bias-controlled multiplex PCR. The published analysis was carried out like this. The number of nucleated cells in each sample was estimated from the amplification of reference gene primers within the assay. To quantify the absolute abundance of each unique TCRbeta CDR3 rearrangement, sequence reads were collapsed and filtered. For each sample, productive Simpson clonality was calculated as the square root of Simpson's diversity index across productive rearrangements. TCRdb obtained this table from immuneACCESS and retained in-frame rearrangements with V and J assigned. These tables miss some clones; where compared with another copy, unresolved V genes account for less than half of the shortfall, and the remainder is unexplained. V, J and clone size were drawn from that table, and D and trimming were deduced from the DNA. Counted in this sample were about 240,000 clones; roughly 86% of them appeared once. More than 9% of the sample comes from the top ten.

Each collaborating institution followed its own protocols to collect whole blood in K2EDTA tubes. For TCRbeta analysis, collaborator samples were shipped as frozen whole blood, as isolated PBMCs, or as DNA extracted from either sample type. Comments on this clone: Its antigen is not yet known. Base-call qualities are not available, and no considerably larger clone is one nucleotide away.

The specimen was peripheral blood. The clonotype comes from an elderly man with acute or convalescent COVID-19. The rearranged chain carries TRBV5-5 and TRBJ2-2, with TRBD2 identical over 10 junction bases. The DNA sequence is TGTGCCAGCAGCTTGTCCAGCGGGAGGGCGAACACCGGGGAGCTGTTTTTT. This codes for CASSLSSGRANTGELFF.